These T cell receptor beta chains were read from a single sample in a study of shared clonotypes between healthy human individuals. Sequencing used immunoSEQ multiplex PCR; TCRdb keeps in-frame clones, though not all of them. The table shows about 1,900,000 clones, with approximately 95% occurring only once. Sequenced input: naive CD8+ T cells sorted from blood. All receptors derive from a man aged 18 to 30 in good health. Each CDR3 is given without its conserved first and last residue. The D gene is left open where the match is weak. Size is stated for part of the rows, as once, few or many counts, or as a class when the clone is expanded.

j_gene	d_gene	abundance	v_gene	CDR3aa
TRBJ1-2	-	few	TRBV7-9	ASSYPKGDYGYT
TRBJ1-5	-	-	TRBV27	ASSLQGLANQPQH
TRBJ2-7	-	-	TRBV27	ASSLNREGYEQY
TRBJ1-1	-	-	TRBV10-2	ASSDTSRNTEAF
TRBJ2-5	-	-	TRBV28	ASSLWDQPQETQY
TRBJ1-2	TRBD1	-	TRBV7-9	ASSSDRDRGYT
TRBJ1-5	-	-	TRBV19	ASSMEGARPQH
TRBJ1-5	-	-	TRBV30	AWSVGRAGTEPQH
TRBJ2-3	-	-	TRBV4-2	ASGGGATEDTQY
TRBJ2-7	TRBD2	-	TRBV5-4	ASSKREWSDEQY
TRBJ2-1	-	-	TRBV7-9	ASSPTMSRGNSYNEQF
TRBJ1-5	-	-	TRBV27	ASSLSMATSNQPQH
TRBJ2-7	-	-	TRBV15	ATRGGSEQY
TRBJ1-5	-	-	TRBV23-1	ASSQSGVQERKGDYSNQPQH
TRBJ1-6	TRBD1	-	TRBV27	ASSLGPGQGKESPLH
TRBJ1-3	TRBD1	-	TRBV28	ASSFRGDRTGGGNTIY
TRBJ2-2	-	once	TRBV10-3	ATGTGVTGELF
TRBJ1-2	-	-	TRBV9	ASSGSPASYPNYGYT
TRBJ2-7	-	-	TRBV19	ASSIGLINYEQY
TRBJ1-3	-	-	TRBV4-1	ASSQKYAELGNTIY
TRBJ1-1	-	once	TRBV7-9	ASSGWTDNTEAF
TRBJ2-7	TRBD1	-	TRBV4-3	ASSQDTQRQGSYEQY
TRBJ2-7	-	-	TRBV7-9	ASSASNREYEQY
TRBJ2-5	TRBD1	-	TRBV6-1	ASSEAVWSGGQETQY
TRBJ1-2	-	-	TRBV11-2	ASSEDGNYGYT
TRBJ1-2	-	-	TRBV14	ASSQVGDSYYGYT
TRBJ2-7	-	-	TRBV27	ASSLWRGMDEQY
TRBJ2-5	TRBD1	-	TRBV4-1	ASSLSDRGQETQY
TRBJ2-1	TRBD1	-	TRBV5-1	ASSLEQGAYNEQF
TRBJ1-2	-	-	TRBV13	ASSRGPGDYGYT
TRBJ1-5	-	-	TRBV7-9	ASSLAGENDNQPQH
TRBJ2-7	TRBD2	-	TRBV27	ASSLGLAGDEQY
TRBJ2-7	TRBD2	-	TRBV28	ASSSSGGYEQY
TRBJ2-1	-	-	TRBV7-8	ASSPDYEQF
TRBJ2-5	TRBD1	-	TRBV29-1	SVDWGQGAKTQY
TRBJ2-1	-	-	TRBV30	AWSRNGRLANEQF
TRBJ1-6	-	-	TRBV27	ASSLQANSPLH
TRBJ2-2	-	-	TRBV7-9	ASSPPVGPSVAGELF